The source of this TCR beta chain is a study of control samples from healthy donors and cancer patients. Libraries were prepared by immunoSEQ multiplex PCR; TCRdb keeps only in-frame clonotypes and omits some of them. The repertoire holds about 98,000 clones, with roughly 86% as singletons. The sample consisted of blood. This sequence originates from a man aged 60 to 69 in good health.

CDR3 sequence: CATSDVIRETQYF. In nucleotides, the CDR3 is TGTGCCACCAGTGATGTCATCCGGGAGACCCAGTACTTC. The chain carries TRBV24-1 and TRBJ2-5; D remains unclear. The CDR3 spans 13 residues. The V and J ends lost 3 bases and 5 bases respectively, with 9 bases between them. Germline assignment: CDR1 KGHDR and CDR2 SFDVKD.